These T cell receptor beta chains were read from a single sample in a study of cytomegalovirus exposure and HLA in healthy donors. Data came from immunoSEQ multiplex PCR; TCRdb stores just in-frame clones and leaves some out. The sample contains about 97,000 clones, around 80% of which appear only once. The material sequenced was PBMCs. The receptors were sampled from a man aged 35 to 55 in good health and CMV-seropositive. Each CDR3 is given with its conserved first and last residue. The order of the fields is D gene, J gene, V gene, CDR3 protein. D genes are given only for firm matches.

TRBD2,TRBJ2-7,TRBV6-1,CASSQRESYEQYF
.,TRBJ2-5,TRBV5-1,CASSATGQETQYF
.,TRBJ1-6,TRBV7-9,CSSSLSGQGNSPLHF
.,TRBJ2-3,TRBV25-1,CASTGFADTQYF
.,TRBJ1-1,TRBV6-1,CASMTERTAPFEAFF
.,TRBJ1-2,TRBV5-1,CASSLEQEGYGYTF
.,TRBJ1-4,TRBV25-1,CASSLGQTIATNEKLFF
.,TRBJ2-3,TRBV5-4,CASSLAGGDTQYF
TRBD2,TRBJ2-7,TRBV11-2,CASSDPSGGHSYEQYF
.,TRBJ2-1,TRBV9,CASSVAGFGNEQFF
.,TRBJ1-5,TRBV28,CASSLNRVVYQPQHF
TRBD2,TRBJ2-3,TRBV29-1,CSAPETSGSPDTQYF
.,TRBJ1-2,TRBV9,CASSVTEQKSYGYTF
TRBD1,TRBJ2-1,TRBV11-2,CASSFDDRVPYNEQFF
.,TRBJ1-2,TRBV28,CASEGTGYTF
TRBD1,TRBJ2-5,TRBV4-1,CASSQARDSQETQYF
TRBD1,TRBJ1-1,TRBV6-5,CASSYLGTGGEVAFF
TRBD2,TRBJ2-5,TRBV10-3,CAIKAASGETQYF
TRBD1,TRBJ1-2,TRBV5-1,CASSQDRLLYGYTF
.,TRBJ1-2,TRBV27,CASSSGGDFYGYTF
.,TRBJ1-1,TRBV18,CASSPRLGLRAEAFF
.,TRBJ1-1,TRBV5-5,CASSILTREAEAFF
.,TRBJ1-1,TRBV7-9,CASSPPLAQEAFF
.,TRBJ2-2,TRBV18,CASSPLGIRTGELFF
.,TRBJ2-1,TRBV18,CASSPRLDYNYNEQFF
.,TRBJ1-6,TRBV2,CASSISYNSPLHF
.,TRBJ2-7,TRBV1,CTSSHRLPGDSYEQYF
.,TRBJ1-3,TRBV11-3,CASSSGSAVGNTIYF
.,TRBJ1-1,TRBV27,CASSYQGLTEAFF
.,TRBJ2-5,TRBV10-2,CASSAQGGRRQTQYF
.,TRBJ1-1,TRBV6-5,CASSRDPAGNTEAFF
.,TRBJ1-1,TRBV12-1,CASSFTGRNTEAFF
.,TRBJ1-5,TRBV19,CASADTSNQPQHF
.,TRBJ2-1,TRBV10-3,CAISESMAAAEYNEQFF
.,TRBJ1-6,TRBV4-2,CASSTGPNYNSPLHF
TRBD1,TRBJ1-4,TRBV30,CAWSFRTGRNEKLFF
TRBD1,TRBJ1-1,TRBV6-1,CASSEGDRGVIGAFF
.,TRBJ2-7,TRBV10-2,CASRNPSQTYEQYF
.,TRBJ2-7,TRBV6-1,CASRQRVVGEQYF
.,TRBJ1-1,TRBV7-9,CASSFGGRENTEAFF